Reported below is one T cell receptor (beta chain). The antigen is undetermined. The data originate from a study of cytomegalovirus exposure and HLA in healthy donors. Germline CDR1 is SGHRS and CDR2 is YFSETQ. The J segment lost 6 bases and the V segment lost 3 bases, leaving 9 bases of the junction unmatched. The CDR3 totals 15 residues. Study findings and constraints: It was likely that a cluster of highly shared sequence variants was a sequencing artifact.

A multiplex PCR was run with 60 Vbeta primers and 13 Jbeta primers. Clones were read by immunoSEQ multiplex PCR, and TCRdb kept only the in-frame ones, dropping some. This sample carries about 200,000 clones, approximately 70% of them seen once, and the ten largest clones take 2.5% to 3%. V usage is TRBV5-1 and J usage is TRBJ2-3; 8 nucleotides line up with TRBD2. This TCR was recovered from a man between 40 and 49 years old in good health and CMV-seropositive. The sample consisted of PBMCs. The CDR3: CASSSAGGRADTQYF. The CDR3 DNA sequence: TGCGCCAGCAGCTCTGCGGGGGGCCGAGCTGATACGCAGTATTTT.